A selection of T cell receptor beta chains follows, all from one sample in a study of blood T cell repertoires in COVID-19. Repertoires were generated with immunoSEQ multiplex PCR, while TCRdb's copy carries only in-frame clones and drops some. This sample has under 350,000 clones; about 86% occur once, and the top ten carry approximately 4%. The sequencing input was PBMCs or T cells enriched from blood (not recorded which). The source of these receptors is a woman in her forties with acute COVID-19. CDR3s include the opening cysteine and the closing phenylalanine or tryptophan. D genes are given only for firm matches. For some rows the clone size is stated as once, few or many, or as a class when expanded; others skip it.

NA	TRBJ2-6	TRBV11-1	NA	CASSLRSGANVLTF	TGTGCCAGCAGCTTACGCTCTGGGGCCAACGTCCTGACTTTC
TRBD1	TRBJ2-1	TRBV7-6	NA	CASSSFGDRADNEQFF	TGTGCCAGCAGCTCGTTCGGGGACAGGGCGGACAATGAGCAGTTCTTC
NA	TRBJ1-4	TRBV6-5	NA	CASSYGRNEKLFF	TGTGCCAGCAGTTACGGGAGGAATGAAAAACTGTTTTTT
TRBD1	TRBJ2-2	TRBV19	NA	CASSSRDRVGNTGELFF	TGTGCCAGTAGTTCCCGGGACAGGGTCGGTAACACCGGGGAGCTGTTTTTT
TRBD1	TRBJ1-5	TRBV27	NA	CASSLRGDREGGNQPQHF	TGTGCCAGCAGTTTAAGGGGGGACAGGGAGGGCGGCAATCAGCCCCAGCATTTT
TRBD1	TRBJ2-5	TRBV5-1	NA	CASSFTGGPTGETQYF	TGCGCCAGCAGCTTTACAGGGGGCCCTACAGGAGAGACCCAGTACTTC
TRBD1	TRBJ1-2	TRBV2	NA	CASRVGQGLGYGYTF	TGTGCCAGCAGGGTTGGACAGGGCTTGGGCTATGGCTACACCTTC
NA	TRBJ1-2	TRBV9	NA	CASSVDARQLDYGYTF	TGTGCCAGCAGCGTAGACGCACGACAGCTCGACTATGGCTACACCTTC
NA	TRBJ2-1	TRBV7-9	once	CASSERDKPNNEQFF	TGTGCCAGCAGCGAACGGGACAAACCAAACAATGAGCAGTTCTTC
NA	TRBJ2-1	TRBV4-1	NA	CASSHSLSAGNEQFF	TGCGCCAGCAGCCATTCACTGAGCGCGGGAAATGAGCAGTTCTTC
NA	TRBJ1-4	TRBV27	NA	CASRRRGLGNEKLFF	TGTGCCAGCAGGCGCAGGGGCTTAGGTAATGAAAAACTGTTTTTT
TRBD2	TRBJ2-1	TRBV7-2	NA	CASSLDPGLVFEQFF	TGTGCCAGCAGCTTAGACCCGGGACTAGTATTTGAGCAGTTCTTC
NA	TRBJ2-3	TRBV20-1	NA	CSARDLASPVF	TGCAGTGCTAGAGATTTGGCTAGCCCCGTTTTT
TRBD2	TRBJ2-3	TRBV4-2	NA	CASSQDLTSGGASTDTQYF	TGTGCCAGCAGCCAAGATCTGACTAGCGGGGGAGCTAGCACAGATACGCAGTATTTT
NA	TRBJ2-7	TRBV24-1	NA	CATSESGTLNYEQYF	TGTGCCACCAGTGAAAGCGGGACACTTAACTACGAGCAGTACTTC
NA	TRBJ1-1	TRBV5-4	NA	CASSLAAGANTEAFF	TGTGCCAGCAGCTTGGCGGCAGGGGCGAACACTGAAGCTTTCTTT
NA	TRBJ2-7	TRBV29-1	NA	CSVKSQGYEQYF	TGCAGCGTTAAGTCGCAGGGGTACGAGCAGTACTTC
NA	TRBJ2-4	TRBV28	NA	CARPLAALAKNIQYF	TGTGCCAGACCGTTAGCGGCCCTAGCCAAAAACATTCAGTACTTC
TRBD1	TRBJ1-3	TRBV5-1	NA	CASSLGITDRAGNTIYF	TGCGCCAGCAGCTTGGGAATAACGGACAGGGCTGGAAACACCATATATTTT
TRBD1	TRBJ1-2	TRBV4-3	NA	CASSQGTGDNYGYTF	TGCGCCAGCAGCCAAGGAACAGGGGATAACTATGGCTACACCTTC
NA	TRBJ2-3	TRBV6-1	NA	CASREGGGSGDTQYF	TGTGCCAGCAGAGAAGGGGGGGGATCGGGAGATACGCAGTATTTT
TRBD1	TRBJ2-1	TRBV7-2	few	CASSLGRDRVSYEQFF	TGTGCCAGCAGCTTAGGTCGGGACAGGGTTTCGTATGAGCAGTTCTTC
TRBD2	TRBJ2-7	TRBV9	NA	CASSVAASGSYEQYF	TGTGCCAGCAGCGTAGCGGCTAGCGGCTCCTACGAGCAGTACTTC
NA	TRBJ1-2	TRBV7-6	NA	CASSLGGNYGYTF	TGTGCCAGCAGCTTAGGGGGCAACTATGGCTACACCTTC
TRBD2	TRBJ2-1	TRBV18	NA	CASSPGRGGPISNEQFF	TGTGCCAGCTCACCAGGTCGCGGGGGGCCTATTTCCAATGAGCAGTTCTTC
TRBD1	TRBJ1-2	TRBV19	NA	CASTETGQGGYGYTF	TGTGCCAGTACCGAAACGGGACAGGGGGGCTATGGCTACACCTTC
TRBD1	TRBJ1-1	TRBV5-6	NA	CASSLEGTATNTEAFF	TGTGCCAGCAGCTTGGAAGGGACAGCTACGAACACTGAAGCTTTCTTT
NA	TRBJ2-2	TRBV19	NA	CASSMAGNTGELFF	TGTGCCAGTAGTATGGCAGGGAACACCGGGGAGCTGTTTTTT
TRBD1	TRBJ1-1	TRBV10-3	NA	CAISGIPGGGLTEAFF	TGTGCCATCAGTGGGATACCAGGGGGCGGTTTGACTGAAGCTTTCTTT
NA	TRBJ2-3	TRBV4-2	NA	CASSQGAEPTDTQYF	TGTGCCAGCAGCCAAGGGGCCGAGCCCACAGATACGCAGTATTTT
NA	TRBJ1-2	TRBV18	few	CASSPARRVDDGYTF	TGTGCCAGCTCACCCGCGAGGCGGGTTGATGATGGCTACACCTTC
NA	TRBJ2-2	TRBV19	NA	CASSNRMGAGNTGELFF	TGTGCCAGTAGTAACCGTATGGGGGCAGGGAACACCGGGGAGCTGTTTTTT
NA	TRBJ1-2	TRBV7-9	NA	CASSLRGYGYTF	TGTGCCAGCAGCTTAAGGGGGTACGGCTACACCTTC